This T cell receptor beta chain emerged from a study of cytomegalovirus exposure and HLA in healthy donors. Study-wide background: T cells numbering around 190 million yielded roughly 120 million unique TCR beta sequences in an earlier analysis. General study results and limits: Among TCR beta chains, those listed as cytomegalovirus-associated numbered some 170. No immune exposure information besides CMV serostatus was available.

This CDR3 has 15 amino acids. Trimming cost V 6 bases and J 4 bases, with 15 bases left between them. Germline CDR1 SNHLY, CDR2 FYNNEI. 60 Vbeta and 13 Jbeta primers were used in PCR. Using immunoSEQ multiplex PCR, the repertoire was profiled, and TCRdb retains in-frame clones only, with some absent. The sample yields 65,000 to 90,000 clones, 70% to 75% seen once. On this clone: The antigen is undetermined.

The sequencing sample was made of PBMCs. The chain couples TRBV2 to TRBJ2-2; D might be TRBD2 (6 bases). The TCR comes from a man in his 60s in good health and CMV-seronegative. CDR3 region: CASSLTSSSTGELFF. The CDR3 DNA reads TGTGCCAGCAGCCTGACTAGTTCTTCCACCGGGGAGCTGTTTTTT. Supplemented by reference TRBV2 and TRBJ2-2, the full variable domain reads EPEVTQTPSHQVTQMGQEVILRCVPISNHLYFYWYRQILGQKVEFLVSFYNNEISEKSEIFDDQFSVERPDGSNFTLKIRSTKLEDSAMYFCASSLTSSSTGELFFGEGSRLTVL.